The 14 T cell receptor beta chains below come from one sample, sequenced in a study of T cells in narcolepsy. Sequencing was performed with immunoSEQ multiplex PCR; in TCRdb, only in-frame clones are kept and a portion is missing. The sample holds roughly 8,100 clones, about 61% seen once. Sequencing was carried out using CD45RA- memory CD8+ T cells from PBMCs. The origin of the receptors is a human donor with narcolepsy.

The sample holds a few counts of this clone. The rearrangement uses TRBV28 and TRBJ1-6; D not certain. There are 14 residues in the CDR3. Trimming pared 2 bases from V and 9 bases from J, leaving 11 bases between. Germline CDR1 reads MDHEN; CDR2 reads SYDVKM. CDR3 sequence (DNA): TGTGCCAGCAGTTTAGGGAGAGGATTTTCACCCCTCCACTTT. The encoded protein is CASSLGRGFSPLHF.

V gene TRBV5-6 combines with J gene TRBJ2-5; possible D gene TRBD1, 5 bases. The CDR3 consists of 14 residues. Deletions cut 2 bases from V and 2 bases from J, with 10 bases between. From germline, CDR1 is SGHDT and CDR2 YYEEEE. The DNA of the CDR3 is TGTGCCAGCAGCTTATGGAAGGGGCAAGAGACCCAGTACTTC. It yields the protein CASSLWKGQETQYF.

This clone was picked up a small number of times. The CDR3 spells CASSLSAQIYEQYF. CDR3 coding DNA: TGTGCCAGCAGCTTAAGCGCACAGATCTACGAGCAGTACTTC. V and J are TRBV7-2 and TRBJ2-7; D remains ambiguous. V was cut by 2 bases and J by 3 bases, with 11 bases left in between. Germline-derived CDR1 and CDR2 are SGHTA and FQGNSA. There are 14 residues in the CDR3. Drawing the rest from reference TRBV7-2 and TRBJ2-7, the complete variable domain is GAGVSQSPSNKVTEKGKDVELRCDPISGHTALYWYRQSLGQGLEFLIYFQGNSAPDKSGLPSDRFSAERTGGSVSTLTIQRTQQEDSAVYLCASSLSAQIYEQYFGPGTRLTVT.

The gene calls are TRBV5-1 and TRBJ2-1; 8 nucleotides match TRBD2. Germline loops: CDR1 SGHRS, CDR2 YFSETQ. The CDR3 loop spans 14 amino acids. The trim removed 2 bases at V and 8 bases at J, leaving 6 bases unmatched. In DNA, the CDR3 is TGCGCCAGCAGCTTCGGGGGGGCCGACGATGAGCAGTTCTTC. It yields the protein CASSFGGADDEQFF.

V and J are TRBV7-3 and TRBJ2-3; possibly TRBD1 or TRBD2 for D (5 bases each). The CDR3 length is 13 residues. Germline values: CDR1 SGHTA, CDR2 FQGTGA. V lost 2 bases to trimming and J lost 3 bases, with 6 bases between them. The CDR3 here is CASSLEGTDTQYF. CDR3 DNA sequence: TGTGCCAGCAGCTTAGAGGGGACAGATACGCAGTATTTT. The full variable domain, in which reference TRBV7-3 and TRBJ2-3 provide the parts outside the CDR3, is GAGVSQTPSNKVTEKGKYVELRCDPISGHTALYWYRQSLGQGPEFLIYFQGTGAADDSGLPNDRFFAVRPEGSVSTLKIQRTERGDSAVYLCASSLEGTDTQYFGPGTRLTVL.

This chain joins TRBV4-3 and TRBJ2-3; possible D gene TRBD1, 6 bases. V lost 0 bases and J 3 bases, leaving 10 bases between the germline ends. This CDR3 comprises 15 residues. From germline, CDR1 is LGHNA and CDR2 YSLEER. CDR3 nucleotide sequence: TGCGCCAGCAGCCAAGAGGGGCAGGGGACAGATACGCAGTATTTT. Its translation: CASSQEGQGTDTQYF.

The J gene is TRBJ2-6, the V gene TRBV7-9; D is uncertain. Germline assignment: CDR1 SEHNR and CDR2 FQNEAQ (reference sequence). The CDR3 has 16 amino acids. Trimming removed 4 bases at V and 0 bases at J, with 10 bases between. The CDR3 loop is CASSWKAGSGANVLTF. CDR3 sequence (DNA): TGTGCCAGCAGCTGGAAGGCCGGCTCTGGGGCCAACGTCCTGACTTTC.

The chain combines TRBV7-3 with TRBJ2-2; TRBD2 aligns across 10 bases. Germline trimming cut 5 bases from V and 0 bases from J; bases unmatched to any gene: 12. CDR1 is SGHTA, CDR2 FQGTGA, per germline. CDR3 size: 19 residues. In DNA form, the CDR3 reads TGTGCCAGCAGCCCACGTCTAGCGGGGGCCACAACGAACACCGGGGAGCTGTTTTTT. Encoded protein: CASSPRLAGATTNTGELFF.

DNA of the CDR3: TGTGCCAGCAGATACAATGAGCAGTTCTTC. Translation: CASRYNEQFF. The J gene is TRBJ2-1, the V gene TRBV2; D is uncertain. Germline V gene lookup returns CDR1 SNHLY and CDR2 FYNNEI. The V end was cut by 6 bases, the J end by 4 bases, with 1 base between. The CDR3 loop spans 10 amino acids.

In this sample, this clone is medium-sized (0.01 to 0.1%). The genes are TRBV7-9 and TRBJ1-1, with D uncertain. The V end lost 7 bases, the J end lost 5 bases, and 11 bases lay between the germline ends. The CDR3 is 12 residues long. CDR1 SEHNR and CDR2 FQNEAQ come from the germline V gene (reference sequence). CDR3 sequence (DNA): TGTGCCAGCACCTCTGGGGTTACTGAAGCTTTCTTT. This encodes CASTSGVTEAFF.

This clone rates as medium-sized. The rearrangement joins TRBV6-5 to TRBJ2-1, with D tentatively TRBD2 (5 bases). Germline CDR1 and CDR2: MNHEY and SVGAGI. V gave up 0 bases and J gave up 3 bases, with 12 bases separating them. The CDR3 extends over 16 amino acids. The CDR3 DNA is TGTGCCAGCAGTTACTCCACCGAGGGTCTCTACAATGAGCAGTTCTTC. The encoded protein is CASSYSTEGLYNEQFF.

V and J are TRBV19 and TRBJ2-1, with 8 nucleotides matching TRBD2. Germline V gene sequence: CDR1 LNHDA, CDR2 SQIVND (reference sequence). The CDR3 is made up of 14 amino acids. The V gene end was trimmed by 2 bases and the J gene end by 6 bases; junction bases not matched to a gene: 3. CDR3 nucleotides: TGTGCCAGTAGTATATGGACTAGCTCCAATGAGCAGTTCTTC. Translated: CASSIWTSSNEQFF.

The rearrangement joins TRBV7-9 to TRBJ2-3, with TRBD2 matching 13 bases. CDR1 and CDR2 from the germline V gene are SEHNR and FQNEAQ (reference sequence). V gave up 5 bases and J gave up 1 base; unmatched junction bases: 6. This CDR3 is built from 17 residues. In DNA form, the CDR3 reads TGTGCCAGCAGCCGGACTAGCGGGGGCGTTGGCACAGATACGCAGTATTTT. This translates into CASSRTSGGVGTDTQYF.

The genes are TRBV4-3 and TRBJ2-2; 7 bases map to TRBD1. The germline CDR1 and CDR2 sequences are LGHNA and YSLEER. The CDR3 contains 15 residues. V lost 1 base, J lost 5 bases, and 4 bases stayed unmatched. CDR3 in DNA: TGCGCCAGCAGCCAAGGACAGGGCAGAACCGGGGAGCTGTTTTTT. As protein: CASSQGQGRTGELFF.